The clone carrying this TCR beta chain was seen ten or more times. The antigen is undetermined. V was shortened by 2 bases and J by 4 bases, with 9 bases between the two germline ends. Germline V lookup: CDR1 MDHEN, CDR2 SYDVKM. This CDR3 is 14 amino acids long. This specimen comes from a study of identical twins. Study observations and caveats: Out-of-frame alpha sequences common to twins exhibited a surplus of low generation probability.

TCRdb reprocessed the 5' RACE reads with MiXCR, giving one entry per CDR3 protein. This table holds about 260,000 distinct CDR3 sequences, approximately 7% found once. These data also formed part of another study, on yellow fever vaccine responses in identical twins.

This receptor was obtained from a woman between 18 and 29 years old in good health. Input material: memory (CD45RO+) T cells sorted from blood. V and J are TRBV28 and TRBJ2-4; a possible D gene is TRBD2 (7 bases). Written as DNA, the CDR3 is TGTGCCAGCAGTTTAAGGGGGGGTAAAAACATTCAGTACTTC. This encodes CASSLRGGKNIQYF.